This TCR beta chain was identified during a study of T-cell reconstitution after alpha-beta-depleted transplantation in children. Study results and limitations: The authors attributed T-cell counts and diversity one year after transplant mostly to newly produced T cells. At around two months after transplant, the alpha-beta T cells were reportedly derived from several hundred expanded clones that came from non-depleted graft cells. The high TCRbeta diversity at day 60 in some patients came from surviving recipient T cells and thymic progenitors.

This clonotype has ten or more counts. Its specificity is unknown. The CDR3 has 21 amino acids. Germline V CDR1 and CDR2: SGHTA, FQGTGA. Trimming removed 1 base from V and 0 bases from J, with 24 bases in between. A library of TCRbeta sequences, prepared with unique molecular identifiers, was generated. TCRdb re-analysed the PCR reads in MiXCR, keeping a single row per CDR3 protein. The sample holds 32,000 or so distinct CDR3 sequences; more than 6% are singletons and the top ten take under 30%. This sequence originates from a child under three years old who had a stem cell transplant for acute myeloid leukemia, so the T cells may come from the graft donor. The sequenced sample was peripheral blood, obtained 60 days after TCRalphabeta/CD19-depleted stem cell transplant. The V gene is TRBV7-3, the J gene TRBJ1-4; D ambiguous. CDR3 sequence (DNA): TGTGCCAGCAGCTTAAAGAGCAAAAATCCGGGCGGACTTGCAACTAATGAAAAACTGTTTTTT. The encoded protein is CASSLKSKNPGGLATNEKLFF.